The rows below give T cell receptor beta chains drawn from one sample of a study of blood T cell repertoires in COVID-19. Profiled with immunoSEQ multiplex PCR; TCRdb holds only in-frame clones, not every one. The sample holds roughly 100,000 clones; 75% to 90% are singletons and the top ten take around 13%. Material: peripheral blood. The receptors here all came from a human donor in a cohort sampled during active COVID-19. Both conserved end residues are part of each CDR3.

J: TRBJ1-1; V: TRBV30; CDR3: CASRAGGGNTEAFF
J: TRBJ2-7; V: TRBV19; CDR3: CASSNTRDREQYF
J: TRBJ1-5; V: TRBV3-1/TRBV3-2; CDR3: CASSRGQGGNQPQHF
J: TRBJ2-3; V: TRBV6-5; CDR3: CASGQDTQYF
J: TRBJ2-1; V: TRBV29-1; CDR3: CSVDQSGGAVNEQFF
J: TRBJ1-5; V: TRBV7-6; CDR3: CASSSGGLSNQPQHF
J: TRBJ2-3; V: TRBV10-3; CDR3: CAISARGGVDTQYF
J: TRBJ1-1; V: TRBV6-5; CDR3: CASNNAGSTEAFF
J: TRBJ2-7; V: TRBV9; CDR3: CASSVAPSGSYEQYF
J: TRBJ1-6; V: TRBV15; CDR3: CATSREVTRENNSPLHF
J: TRBJ2-3; V: TRBV4-1; CDR3: CASSHEAGGSTDTQYF
J: TRBJ2-7; V: TRBV3-1/TRBV3-2; CDR3: CASSPRRTGFPYEQYF
J: TRBJ2-3; V: TRBV6-5; CDR3: CASNPDSRTDTQYF
J: TRBJ1-2; V: TRBV30; CDR3: CAWSVMAYGYTF
J: TRBJ2-1; V: TRBV3-1/TRBV3-2; CDR3: CASSLWGTSGYNEQFF
J: TRBJ2-7; V: TRBV6-6; CDR3: CASSQDRGTSYEQYF
J: TRBJ2-5; V: TRBV29-1; CDR3: CSVEDLPDNQETQYF
J: TRBJ1-2; V: TRBV3-1/TRBV3-2; CDR3: CASSQDLLGDYGYTF
J: TRBJ2-2; V: TRBV15; CDR3: CATSRDRHRDGELFF
J: TRBJ1-2; V: TRBV5-6; CDR3: CASSTDRAVYGYTF
J: TRBJ2-3; V: TRBV7-2; CDR3: CASGPRALGTDTQYF
J: TRBJ1-4; V: TRBV5-4; CDR3: CASSLEGQGGEKLFF
J: TRBJ2-1; V: TRBV7-3; CDR3: CASRKSGGAYEQFF
J: TRBJ2-7; V: TRBV20-1; CDR3: CSASGLAGGPRSYEQYF
J: TRBJ1-2; V: TRBV7-8; CDR3: CASSLGPRTGADGYTF
J: TRBJ1-1; V: TRBV30; CDR3: CAWNVRGRAEAFF
J: TRBJ1-3; V: TRBV5-1; CDR3: CASSWDGGDGNTIYF
J: TRBJ2-2; V: TRBV5-4; CDR3: CASSFTSGGTGELFF
J: TRBJ1-1; V: TRBV3-1/TRBV3-2; CDR3: CASPPGTEAFF